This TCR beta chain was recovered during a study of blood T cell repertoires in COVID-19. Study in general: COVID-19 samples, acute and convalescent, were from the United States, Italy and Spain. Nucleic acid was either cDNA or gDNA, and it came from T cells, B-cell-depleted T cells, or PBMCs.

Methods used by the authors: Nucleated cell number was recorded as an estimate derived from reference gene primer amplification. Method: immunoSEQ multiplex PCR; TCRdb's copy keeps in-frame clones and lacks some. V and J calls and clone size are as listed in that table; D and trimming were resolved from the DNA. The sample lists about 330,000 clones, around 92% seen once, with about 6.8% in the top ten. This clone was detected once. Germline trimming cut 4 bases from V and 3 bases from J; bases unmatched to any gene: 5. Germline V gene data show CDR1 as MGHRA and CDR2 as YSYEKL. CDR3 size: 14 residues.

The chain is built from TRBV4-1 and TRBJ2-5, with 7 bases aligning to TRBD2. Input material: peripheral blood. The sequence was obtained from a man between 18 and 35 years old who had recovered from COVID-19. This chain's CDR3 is CASSLVAGEETQYF. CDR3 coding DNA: TGCGCCAGCAGCCTCGTCGCGGGGGAAGAGACCCAGTACTTC.